This passage covers 21 T cell receptor beta chains from one sample sequenced in a study of T-cell reconstitution after alpha-beta-depleted transplantation in children. A library of TCRbeta sequences, prepared with unique molecular identifiers, was generated. MiXCR, applied by TCRdb to the PCR reads, yields one record per CDR3 protein. The repertoire consists of about 290,000 distinct CDR3 sequences, with roughly a tenth occurring once and the leading ten covering less than 8%. This material consisted of PBMCs, taken before TCRalphabeta/CD19-depleted stem cell transplant. The receptors derive from a boy in the first two years of life with acute myeloid leukemia, due to receive a stem cell transplant.

The chain recombines TRBV12-3 or TRBV12-4 with TRBJ2-1; possibly TRBD1 or TRBD2 for D (5 bases each). With 11 bases removed from V and 8 bases from J, the gap between germline ends came to 34 bases. The CDR3 has 18 amino acids. The CDR3 region is CAFSLATWTPQGSYEQFF. The DNA of the CDR3 is TGTGCCTTCAGTTTAGCGACCTGGACACCACAAGGGAGCTATGAGCAGTTCTTC.

As DNA, the CDR3 is TGTGCTAGTGGTTTGGTACGGGGACAGGGGAGCTCCTACAATGAGCAGTTCTTC. Its protein product is CASGLVRGQGSSYNEQFF. The V and J genes are TRBV12-5 and TRBJ2-1, with 10 bases that match TRBD1. V shed 0 bases, J shed 0 bases, and the junction held 5 bases outside the gene matches. CDR3 size: 18 residues. Germline V gene lookup returns CDR1 LGHNT and CDR2 FRNRAP. Combining the CDR3 with reference TRBV12-5 and TRBJ2-1 gives the whole variable domain DARVTQTPRHKVTEMGQEVTMRCQPILGHNTVFWYRQTMMQGLELLAYFRNRAPLDDSGMPKDRFSAEMPDATLATLKIQPSEPRDSAVYFCASGLVRGQGSSYNEQFFGPGTRLTVL.

This clonotype came up a few times. The chain uses TRBV12-3 or TRBV12-4 and TRBJ2-1; D not certain. V was cut by 6 bases and J by 1 base, with 13 bases left in between. The CDR3 is 15 residues long. The chain's CDR3 is CASSPLGRSYNEQFF. In DNA form, the CDR3 reads TGTGCCAGCAGCCCATTGGGTCGTTCCTACAATGAGCAGTTCTTC.

There are many counts of this clonotype. This chain uses TRBV29-1 with TRBJ2-7; 11 nucleotides line up with TRBD1. The ends lost 7 bases at V and 7 bases at J; junction bases unmatched: 6. This CDR3 comprises 12 residues. Germline CDR1 and CDR2: SQVTM and ANQGSEA. CDR3 residues: CSAGQGAGEQYF. In nucleotides, the CDR3 is TGCAGCGCTGGACAGGGGGCTGGGGAGCAGTACTTC.

The rearrangement joins TRBV3-1 to TRBJ2-5; D is tentatively TRBD1 or TRBD2 (5 bases each). This CDR3 is built from 16 residues. CDR1 LGHDT and CDR2 YNNKEL come from the germline V gene (reference sequence). V was trimmed by 0 bases and J by 3 bases, leaving 14 bases between them. In DNA form, the CDR3 reads TGTGCCAGCAGCCAAGACACCGGGACCCGGGAAGAGACCCAGTACTTC. It yields the protein CASSQDTGTREETQYF.

This clonotype has at least ten counts. The chain joins TRBV28 to TRBJ2-7; 7 nucleotides line up with TRBD1. J was trimmed by 0 bases and V by 5 bases; bases with no gene match: 13. Germline V lookup: CDR1 MDHEN, CDR2 SYDVKM. The length of the CDR3 is 17 residues. The CDR3 region has the DNA TGTGCCAGCAGTCCAAGACCGGACAGGTTCCTCTCCTACGAGCAGTACTTC. The encoded protein is CASSPRPDRFLSYEQYF.

The genes are TRBV28 and TRBJ2-4; possibly TRBD2 for D (5 bases). Trimming took off 5 bases at V and 3 bases at J, with 11 bases between the two ends. Germline CDR1 is MDHEN and CDR2 is SYDVKM. The CDR3 is 14 residues long. The CDR3 coding sequence is TGTGCCAGCAGTGCCCCTCGGGGCAAAAACATTCAGTACTTC. Its translation is CASSAPRGKNIQYF. The full variable domain, its missing parts supplied by reference TRBV28 and TRBJ2-4, is DVKVTQSSRYLVKRTGEKVFLECVQDMDHENMFWYRQDPGLGLRLIYFSYDVKMKEKGDIPEGYSVSREKKERFSLILESASTNQTSMYLCASSAPRGKNIQYFGAGTRLSVL.

This clonotype has ten or more counts. The rearrangement joins TRBV5-1 to TRBJ1-4; the match to TRBD1 covers 9 bases. Unmatched junction bases numbered 6, after V lost 4 bases and J lost 5 bases. CDR1 is SGHRS and CDR2 is YFSETQ in the germline V gene. The CDR3 is 15 amino acids. The CDR3 nucleotides read TGCGCCAGCAGCGTTGGACAGGGGAGCAATGAAAAACTGTTTTTT. Amino acids: CASSVGQGSNEKLFF.

Worth noting for this clonotype: This sequence may be a read error, since a much larger clone differs from it by one base. The chain uses TRBV25-1 and TRBJ2-5; D is undetermined. Germline CDR1 reads MGHDK; CDR2 reads SYGVNS. The CDR3 totals 14 residues. CDR3 DNA sequence: TGTGCCAGCAGTGAGACAAATAGAGGAGAGACCCAGCACTTC. This encodes CASSETNRGETQHF. Drawing the rest from reference TRBV25-1 and TRBJ2-5, the complete variable domain is EADIYQTPRYLVIGTGKKITLECSQTMGHDKMYWYQQDPGMELHLIHYSYGVNSTEKGDLSSESTVSRIRTEHFPLTLESARPSHTSQYLCASSETNRGETQHFGPGTRLLVL.

This clonotype was observed many times. J is TRBJ2-7 and V is TRBV7-3, with TRBD2 matching over 9 bases. Looked up from germline, CDR1 is SGHTA and CDR2 is FQGTGA. The CDR3 runs 13 residues. With 2 bases clipped from V and 7 bases from J, the junction kept 3 bases outside the gene matches. The CDR3 DNA is TGTGCCAGCAGCTTAGCGGGGGGGCAAGAGCAGTACTTC. This codes for CASSLAGGQEQYF.

This clonotype came up many times. CDR3 protein: CASSFRSGGAEETQYF. For the CDR3, the DNA is TGCGCCAGCAGCTTTCGTAGCGGGGGGGCCGAAGAGACCCAGTACTTC. The rearrangement uses TRBV5-1 and TRBJ2-5; 11 positions match TRBD2. The CDR3 runs to 16 residues. Germline CDR1 and CDR2: SGHRS and YFSETQ. V was clipped by 2 bases and J by 3 bases; unmatched bases: 6.

This clonotype was counted between two and nine times. This sequence joins TRBV7-3 and TRBJ2-4; no definite D call. Germline V gives CDR1 SGHTA, CDR2 FQGTGA. This CDR3 has 13 amino acids. Trimming removed 3 bases at V and 7 bases at J, with 10 bases between. The CDR3 DNA reads TGTGCCAGCAGCTTCGGACGGTGGAACATTCAGTACTTC. This sequence encodes CASSFGRWNIQYF.

Points on this clonotype: A read error may explain this, as a much larger clone is one base away. The chain carries TRBV20-1 and TRBJ2-1; tentatively, D is TRBD2 (6 bases). The J call is in doubt because the DNA end fits TRBJ2-7 better. The CDR3 spans 15 residues. Germline loops: CDR1 DFQATT, CDR2 SNEGSKA (reference sequence). The CDR3 DNA is TGCAGTGCTAGAGAGAGGCTAGCGCCCTACAATGAGCAGTACTTC. It codes for CSARERLAPYNEQYF.

There are a few counts of this clonotype. This rearrangement joins TRBV12-3 or TRBV12-4 to TRBJ1-3; D gene ambiguous. CDR3 size: 15 residues. Trimming removed 0 bases from V and 11 bases from J, with 17 bases in between. CDR3 protein: CASSLAALSQSPIYF. CDR3 DNA sequence: TGTGCCAGCAGTTTAGCGGCATTATCCCAATCCCCCATATATTTT.

This clonotype was counted many times. The genes are TRBV5-1 and TRBJ2-3; D call uncertain. The CDR3 totals 14 residues. Germline loops: CDR1 SGHRS, CDR2 YFSETQ. V gave up 0 bases and J gave up 1 base, with 6 bases separating them. CDR3 nucleotide sequence: TGCGCCAGCAGCTTGGCCCGGCGCACAGATACGCAGTATTTT. It is translated as CASSLARRTDTQYF. Together with reference TRBV5-1 and TRBJ2-3, the CDR3 gives the full variable domain: KAGVTQTPRYLIKTRGQQVTLSCSPISGHRSVSWYQQTPGQGLQFLFEYFSETQRNKGNFPGRFSGRQFSNSRSEMNVSTLELGDSALYLCASSLARRTDTQYFGPGTRLTVL.

This clonotype was detected many times. This chain connects TRBV28 to TRBJ1-1; possibly TRBD1 for D (6 bases). The CDR3 extends over 14 amino acids. Trimming cost V 4 bases and J 7 bases, with 16 bases left between them. From germline, CDR1 is MDHEN and CDR2 SYDVKM. CDR3 nucleotides: TGTGCCAGCAGTTCTGCAGGGGAGTTAAGTGAAGCTTTCTTT. This gives the protein CASSSAGELSEAFF.

This clonotype was detected ten times or more. The chain employs TRBV20-1 and TRBJ2-7, with TRBD2 identical over 14 bases. Trimming at V came to 0 bases and at J to 0 bases, leaving 7 bases not matched to a gene. This CDR3 comprises 18 residues. In germline, CDR1 is DFQATT, CDR2 SNEGSKA (reference sequence). The CDR3 reads CSARDHGTSGGHSYEQYF. The CDR3, as DNA: TGCAGTGCTAGAGATCACGGGACTAGCGGGGGCCACTCCTACGAGCAGTACTTC.

This clonotype has ten or more counts. This chain connects TRBV6-2 or TRBV6-3 to TRBJ2-5; no definite D call. CDR3 length: 12 residues. Between the trimmed V and J ends, which lost 0 bases and 5 bases, there was a span of 4 bases. Germline assignment: CDR1 MNHEY and CDR2 SVGEGT. As DNA, the CDR3 is TGTGCCAGCAGTTACTCGCGGGAGACCCAGTACTTC. This sequence encodes CASSYSRETQYF.

This clonotype was seen many times. The chain joins TRBV11-2 to TRBJ2-3; 14 bases fit TRBD2. J was trimmed by 4 bases and V by 0 bases; bases with no gene match: 6. The CDR3 has 18 residues. Germline CDR1 reads SGHAT; CDR2 reads FQNNGV. The CDR3 spells CASSLDSTSGRAADTQYF. CDR3 coding DNA: TGTGCCAGCAGCTTAGATTCGACTAGCGGGAGGGCCGCAGATACGCAGTATTTT.

A few counts support this clonotype. This chain connects TRBV5-1 to TRBJ2-3; 13 nucleotides align to TRBD2. Germline V CDR1 and CDR2: SGHRS, YFSETQ. With 1 base clipped from V and 4 bases from J, the junction kept 3 bases outside the gene matches. The CDR3 sequence is 16 residues long. The CDR3 DNA reads TGCGCCAGCAGCTTGACTAGCGGGGGGGGGGCAGATACGCAGTATTTT. Protein: CASSLTSGGGADTQYF. Full variable domain (missing parts from reference TRBV5-1 and TRBJ2-3): KAGVTQTPRYLIKTRGQQVTLSCSPISGHRSVSWYQQTPGQGLQFLFEYFSETQRNKGNFPGRFSGRQFSNSRSEMNVSTLELGDSALYLCASSLTSGGGADTQYFGPGTRLTVL.

This clonotype was seen many times. V usage is TRBV27 and J usage is TRBJ2-7; 10 nucleotides align to TRBD1. The CDR3 contains 15 residues. V trimming: 2 bases; J trimming: 3 bases; junction bases outside the gene matches: 4. Per the germline V gene, CDR1 is MNHEY and CDR2 is SMNVEV (reference sequence). CDR3 DNA: TGTGCCAGCAGTTTAGGGACAGGGGTTATCTACGAGCAGTACTTC. Protein product: CASSLGTGVIYEQYF.